The present T cell receptor beta chain was sequenced within a study of PD-L1 blockade in urothelial cancer. For the study at large: Males with urothelial cancer arising in the bladder constituted about 90% of the roughly 30 patients. Individuals in the cohort had been given 0 to 3 earlier chemotherapy regimens. Whole-study findings and limits: For durable-benefit patients, tumor-associated blood clones expanded more at 3 weeks.

In each PCR, synthetic TCR analog templates were spiked in. Sequenced by immunoSEQ multiplex PCR; TCRdb stores in-frame clones only, minus some. This sample yields fewer than 45,000 clones, of which approximately 34% are seen a single time; around 8.9% belongs to the top ten. As for this clone: Antigen specificity is unknown.

Germline assignment: CDR1 MDHEN and CDR2 SYDVKM. With V trimmed by 5 bases and J by 0 bases, 8 bases remained unmatched. The CDR3 contains 17 residues. The origin of this receptor is a man aged 55 to 70 with urothelial cancer. This specimen was tumor tissue, taken before atezolizumab (anti-PD-L1) treatment. The rearrangement uses TRBV28 and TRBJ2-1, with 9 bases lining up with TRBD2. The CDR3 protein is CASSPALAGISYNEQFF. The CDR3 nucleotides are TGTGCCAGCAGTCCGGCCCTAGCGGGAATCTCCTACAATGAGCAGTTCTTC. Based on the CDR3 plus reference TRBV28 and TRBJ2-1, the full variable domain is DVKVTQSSRYLVKRTGEKVFLECVQDMDHENMFWYRQDPGLGLRLIYFSYDVKMKEKGDIPEGYSVSREKKERFSLILESASTNQTSMYLCASSPALAGISYNEQFFGPGTRLTVL.